This T cell receptor (beta chain) was retrieved from a study of blood T cell repertoires in COVID-19. Turning to the study itself: T cells, B-cell-depleted T cells, or PBMCs provided the cDNA or gDNA that served as material.

Cohorts were based on clinical histories the participants reported. Cohort 3 donors were reported recovered after two negative PCRs, clearance, or symptom resolution. Some clones are missing from TCRdb's copy, which holds only in-frame ones; the method was immunoSEQ multiplex PCR. Here the sample spans around 250,000 clones, approximately 82% being singletons. The receptor's source is a middle-aged man who had recovered from COVID-19. Specimen: PBMCs or T cells enriched from blood (not recorded which).

The CDR3 DNA follows: TGTGCCAGCAGTCCCCGGGGGACAGCCTCCTTGAGGAGTGAAGCTTTCTTT. Residues: CASSPRGTASLRSEAFF. The genes are TRBV28 and TRBJ1-1, with TRBD1 matching over 7 bases. The CDR3 is 17 residues long. Unmatched junction bases numbered 19, after V lost 5 bases and J lost 7 bases. The V gene's germline CDR1 is MDHEN and CDR2 SYDVKM.